The present T cell receptor (beta chain) was sequenced within a study of cytomegalovirus exposure and HLA in healthy donors. This CDR3 region has 15 residues. Germline V gene sequence: CDR1 MDHEN, CDR2 SYDVKM. Trimming left V 0 bases short and J 12 bases short, with 17 bases between. It was with 60 Vbeta and 13 Jbeta primers that the PCR ran. Only in-frame clones appear in the TCRdb table, and some are missing; sequencing was by immunoSEQ multiplex PCR. The sample includes roughly 120,000 clones, 80% seen only once; the top ten take roughly 2.5%. Sequenced: PBMCs. The sequence was collected from a man under 40 in good health and CMV-seronegative. The chain links TRBV28 to TRBJ1-4, with TRBD1 as a possible D gene (5 bases). The CDR3 reads CASSLWSHREGELFF. In DNA form, the CDR3 reads TGTGCCAGCAGTTTATGGTCACACCGCGAAGGGGAACTGTTTTTT.